This is a list of T cell receptor beta chains from one sample in a study of beta chain features in type 1 diabetes. Method: immunoSEQ multiplex PCR; TCRdb's copy keeps in-frame clones and lacks some. There are 240,000 or so clones in the sample; 27% occur only once, and 4% lies in the top ten. The material sequenced was central memory CD4+ T cells from blood. The receptors stem from a man between 25 and 39 years old in good health. Both conserved end residues are part of each CDR3. The D gene is left open where the match is weak. Expanded clones are given a class, and other clones once, few, many or no size at all.

clone size | D gene | J gene | V gene | CDR3 DNA | CDR3 protein
few | NA | TRBJ2-5 | TRBV7-9 | TGTGCCAGCAGCTTAGGAGTCAGCCAATACCAAGAGACCCAGTACTTC | CASSLGVSQYQETQYF
NA | NA | TRBJ1-5 | TRBV27 | TGTGCCAGCAGTTTTACGATAGGGGACAATCAGCCCCAGCATTTT | CASSFTIGDNQPQHF
NA | TRBD1 | TRBJ2-7 | TRBV5-1 | TGCGCCAGCAGCTTAACCACAGGGGGCTCTCGGGAGCAGTACTTC | CASSLTTGGSREQYF
few | TRBD1 | TRBJ1-4 | TRBV30 | TGTGCCTGGAGGCCTGGGGACAGGGGGAGCGAAAAACTGTTTTTT | CAWRPGDRGSEKLFF
few | NA | TRBJ1-5 | TRBV5-4 | TGTGCCAGCAGCTCGGCAGGGGAGGGACAGCCCCAGCATTTT | CASSSAGEGQPQHF
NA | NA | TRBJ1-1 | TRBV29-1 | TGCAGCGTTGATCGGGGGAGGAGCACTGAAGCTTTCTTT | CSVDRGRSTEAFF
few | NA | TRBJ2-3 | TRBV6-6 | TGTGCCAGCAGTTCCCTACTGAGGGATACGCAGTATTTT | CASSSLLRDTQYF
few | TRBD1 | TRBJ2-7 | TRBV30 | TGTGCCTGGAGCACCGATAGGACAGGGGCCCACGAGCAGTACTTC | CAWSTDRTGAHEQYF
NA | TRBD1 | TRBJ2-5 | TRBV5-1 | TGCGCCAGCAGCCCGGACAGGAGGAACCAAGAGACCCAGTACTTC | CASSPDRRNQETQYF
NA | TRBD1 | TRBJ2-6 | TRBV5-8 | TGTGCCAGCAGCCTGACAGGGGGGGCACTTGGGGCCAACGTCCTGACTTTC | CASSLTGGALGANVLTF
NA | NA | TRBJ2-1 | TRBV29-1 | TGCAGCGTCGTCCGGGACTCAAACTACAATGAGCAGTTCTTC | CSVVRDSNYNEQFF
NA | NA | TRBJ2-1 | TRBV7-2 | TGTGCCAGCAGCTTAATATGGACAAATAACAATGAGCAGTTCTTC | CASSLIWTNNNEQFF
many | TRBD2 | TRBJ2-5 | TRBV5-1 | TGCGCCAGCAGCTCGACTAGCGGGGGGCCATCAGAGACCCAGTACTTC | CASSSTSGGPSETQYF
NA | NA | TRBJ2-7 | TRBV29-1 | TGCAGCGTTGAGGCAGGGCCCTACGAGCAGTACTTC | CSVEAGPYEQYF
few | TRBD2 | TRBJ2-1 | TRBV5-1 | TGCGCCAGCAGCGTCGCCGGGACTAGCGGATACAATGAGCAGTTCTTC | CASSVAGTSGYNEQFF
NA | NA | TRBJ2-1 | TRBV29-1 | TGCAGCGTTGAGCCCCGGGACTATGAGCAGTTCTTC | CSVEPRDYEQFF
many | NA | TRBJ2-7 | TRBV7-2 | TGTGCCAGCAGCCCATCTCCTGGCCCCTACGAGCAGTACTTC | CASSPSPGPYEQYF
few | TRBD1 | TRBJ2-1 | TRBV2 | TGTGCCAGCTCCCAAAGGGGACAGCTATCCTACAATGAGCAGTTCTTC | CASSQRGQLSYNEQFF
NA | NA | TRBJ1-2 | TRBV5-6 | TGTGCCAGCAGCTATCGAGGAACGGGCTACACCTTC | CASSYRGTGYTF
NA | NA | TRBJ2-7 | TRBV7-9 | TGTGCCAGCAGCTTTACTAGCTCCTACGAGCAGTACTTC | CASSFTSSYEQYF
NA | TRBD2 | TRBJ2-1 | TRBV28 | TGTGCCAGCAGCTATACTGGACCGGGAGGTAACAATGAGCAGTTCTTC | CASSYTGPGGNNEQFF
few | NA | TRBJ2-7 | TRBV27 | TGTGCCAGGGTTCCCTACGAGCAGTACTTC | CARVPYEQYF
few | NA | TRBJ1-2 | TRBV11-2 | TGTGCCAGCAGCTTGGGCCCCGGGGGGCAGGATGGCTACACCTTC | CASSLGPGGQDGYTF
few | NA | TRBJ2-2 | TRBV30 | TGTGCCTGGAGTGTAAGGGTCGGGGAGCTGTTTTTT | CAWSVRVGELFF
many | TRBD2 | TRBJ2-1 | TRBV4-1 | TGCGCCAGCAGCCAAGGGACTAGCGGGACCTACAATGAGCAGTTCTTC | CASSQGTSGTYNEQFF
NA | TRBD1 | TRBJ2-6 | TRBV7-9 | TGTGCCAGCAGCCGGGGACAGGCTGGGGCCAACGTCCTGACTTTC | CASSRGQAGANVLTF
few | NA | TRBJ2-7 | TRBV19 | TGTGCCAGTAAGGGTCGGCAGGCCTACGAGCAGTACTTC | CASKGRQAYEQYF
few | NA | TRBJ2-5 | TRBV12-5 | TGTGCTAGTGGTTTGGTACCAAGCCCCACGGACTTC | CASGLVPSPTDF
few | TRBD1 | TRBJ2-7 | TRBV30 | TGTGCCTGGAGGGACAGGGCGGTGAACGAGCAGTACTTC | CAWRDRAVNEQYF
NA | NA | TRBJ2-1 | TRBV7-2 | TGTGCCAGCAGCCGATTTTGGGAAACGGGAGAGCAGTTCTTC | CASSRFWETGEQFF
few | NA | TRBJ2-5 | TRBV4-3 | TGCGCCAGCAGCCAAGATAGGGAGGCAGGGTGGACCCAGTACTTC | CASSQDREAGWTQYF
NA | TRBD2 | TRBJ2-3 | TRBV28 | TGTGCCAGCAGTCTCACTAGCGGCACAGATACGCAGTATTTT | CASSLTSGTDTQYF
NA | NA | TRBJ2-1 | TRBV5-6 | TGTGCCAGCAGCATGGTAGGGCACGACAATGAGCAGTTCTTC | CASSMVGHDNEQFF
NA | NA | TRBJ2-3 | TRBV15 | TGTGCCACCAGCAGACTATCTAGCGTAGATACGCAGTATTTT | CATSRLSSVDTQYF
NA | TRBD1 | TRBJ1-5 | TRBV30 | TGTGCCTGGAGCGTCCCGACAGGGCAAGGACAGCCCCAGCATTTT | CAWSVPTGQGQPQHF
few | NA | TRBJ2-3 | TRBV25-1 | TGTGCCAGCAGTGAATCTCTGGGGGGTACGCAGTATTTT | CASSESLGGTQYF
many | TRBD2 | TRBJ2-7 | TRBV18 | TGTGCCAGCTCAACCAGGGAGGGCTACGAGCAGTACTTC | CASSTREGYEQYF
few | NA | TRBJ2-1 | TRBV5-1 | TGCGCCAGCAGCTTGGAAGATGAGCAGTTCTTC | CASSLEDEQFF
few | TRBD2 | TRBJ2-7 | TRBV28 | TGTGCCAGCAGTTTATCTCTACTAGCGGGCTACGAGCAGTACTTC | CASSLSLLAGYEQYF
NA | NA | TRBJ2-7 | TRBV30 | TGTGCCTGGGGGTCGTCCTACGAGCAGTACTTC | CAWGSSYEQYF
NA | TRBD2 | TRBJ2-3 | TRBV7-2 | TGTGCCAGCAGCCGGTGGGCGGGGGAGGTCACAGATACGCAGTATTTT | CASSRWAGEVTDTQYF
few | NA | TRBJ2-2 | TRBV11-2 | TGTGCCAGCAGAAGGGCGACCGGCGGCACCGGGGAGCTGTTTTTT | CASRRATGGTGELFF
few | TRBD1 | TRBJ1-1 | TRBV28 | TGTGCCAGCAGTACGGGACAGGGATACACTGAAGCTTTCTTT | CASSTGQGYTEAFF
NA | TRBD1 | TRBJ1-1 | TRBV27 | TGTGCCAGCAGGTCGGGACAGGGAAACTTTTTTATGAACACTGAAGCTTTCTTT | CASRSGQGNFFMNTEAFF